The 17 T cell receptor beta chains in this list originate from one sample, sequenced in a study of cytomegalovirus exposure and HLA in healthy donors. The PCR ran on 60 Vbeta and 13 Jbeta primers. The data were produced by immunoSEQ multiplex PCR, yet TCRdb's version contains in-frame clones alone and is incomplete. The table includes about 100,000 clones, under 85% detected once. Sequenced input: PBMCs. These receptors all stem from a middle-aged man in good health and CMV-seronegative.

The chain's CDR3 is CASTRTVTSNYGYTF. The CDR3 region has the DNA TGTGCCAGCACCCGGACAGTCACGTCTAACTATGGCTACACCTTC. The chain joins TRBV6-1 to TRBJ1-2, with D possibly matching TRBD1 (6 bases). Germline loops: CDR1 MNHNS, CDR2 SASEGT. V was clipped by 7 bases and J by 0 bases, with 15 bases between them. The CDR3 contains 15 residues.

The genes are TRBV19 and TRBJ2-5, with D maybe TRBD2 (6 bases). Trimming took off 5 bases at V and 5 bases at J, with 15 bases between the two ends. This CDR3 region has 14 residues. Germline V gives CDR1 LNHDA, CDR2 SQIVND (reference sequence). CDR3 nucleotides: TGTGCCAGTAGTCCCGGATACGGAGGGGAGACCCAGTACTTC. This codes for CASSPGYGGETQYF.

This clone was counted a few times. The rearrangement links TRBV19 to TRBJ2-6; D remains unclear. The CDR3 has 16 residues. Germline V gives CDR1 LNHDA, CDR2 SQIVND (reference sequence). Trimming shortened V by 6 bases and J by 2 bases, and 14 bases separated the two germline ends. The CDR3 DNA reads as TGTGCCAGTAGCGTCGAACTGAGCCCTGGGGCCAACGTCCTGACTTTC. Residues: CASSVELSPGANVLTF. Full variable domain (rest looked up from reference TRBV19 and TRBJ2-6): DGGITQSPKYLFRKEGQNVTLSCEQNLNHDAMYWYRQDPGQGLRLIYYSQIVNDFQKGDIAEGYSVSREKKESFPLTVTSAQKNPTAFYLCASSVELSPGANVLTFGAGSRLTVL.

This clone showed up just a few times. V usage is TRBV7-7 and J usage is TRBJ2-7, with a tentative D call TRBD1 (5 bases). Germline V gene sequence: CDR1 SSHAT, CDR2 FNYEAQ (reference sequence). CDR3 length: 13 amino acids. For the CDR3, the DNA is TGTGCTAGCAGCGAGACAGTAGTGGTCGAGCAGTACGTC. Protein: CASSETVVVEQYV.

J is TRBJ2-3 and V is TRBV28, with 9 positions matching TRBD1. The CDR3 loop spans 17 amino acids. V lost 5 bases and J lost 0; bases outside the gene matches: 9. CDR1 and CDR2 (germline): MDHEN, SYDVKM. CDR3 region: CASSPTLGQGSTDTQYF. As DNA, the CDR3 is TGTGCCAGCAGTCCGACCCTGGGACAGGGTAGCACAGATACGCAGTATTTT.

V usage is TRBV5-1 and J usage is TRBJ2-2, with a possible D match to TRBD1 (6 bases). CDR3 length: 13 residues. V lost 6 bases and J lost 3, with 9 bases in between. Germline CDR1 reads SGHRS; CDR2 reads YFSETQ. The CDR3 protein is CASKEGDTGELFF. For the CDR3, the DNA is TGCGCCAGCAAAGAGGGGGACACCGGGGAGCTGTTTTTT.

This sequence joins TRBV4-3 and TRBJ1-6; 9 bases map to TRBD1. The CDR3 runs 20 residues. The V gene's germline CDR1 is LGHNA and CDR2 YSLEER. Unmatched junction bases numbered 11, after V lost 0 bases and J lost 2 bases. This chain's CDR3 is CASSQEATGTGNTYNSPLHF. The CDR3 DNA reads as TGCGCCAGCAGCCAAGAAGCGACCGGGACAGGGAATACCTATAATTCACCCCTCCACTTT.

The rearrangement links TRBV6-5 to TRBJ1-2; D might be TRBD1 (6 bases). V gave up 5 bases and J gave up 4 bases, with 14 bases separating them. This CDR3 is built from 14 residues. Looked up from germline, CDR1 is MNHEY and CDR2 is SVGAGI. CDR3 sequence reads: CASSEFGTLYGYTF. CDR3 DNA: TGTGCCAGCAGTGAATTCGGGACACTCTATGGCTACACCTTC.

The chain employs TRBV6-1 and TRBJ2-2, with TRBD1 as a possible D gene (5 bases). The CDR3 sequence is 15 residues long. V gave up 2 bases and J gave up 1 base, with 8 bases separating them. Germline CDR1 reads MNHNS; CDR2 reads SASEGT. The CDR3 protein is CASSEPGLNTGELFF. CDR3 bases: TGTGCCAGCAGTGAACCAGGGCTGAACACCGGGGAGCTGTTTTTT.

This clone was counted once. The rearrangement uses TRBV4-2 and TRBJ2-7; 8 bases match TRBD1. J lost 1 base, V lost 5 bases, and 4 bases had no gene match. Germline V gene data show CDR1 as LGHNA and CDR2 as YNFKEQ. This CDR3 contains 14 residues. The DNA of the CDR3 is TGTGCCAGCAGCGTTGGACAGGGTTCCTACGAGCAGTACTTC. This sequence encodes CASSVGQGSYEQYF.

This clone was detected a few times. This sequence joins TRBV10-3 and TRBJ2-5; D not certain. Trimming pared 0 bases from V and 1 base from J, leaving 9 bases between. This CDR3 has 15 residues. The germline V gene encodes CDR1 ENHRY and CDR2 SYGVKD. CDR3 in DNA: TGTGCCATCAGTGAGTCGAGTGCAGGCCAAGAGACCCAGTACTTC. Protein sequence: CAISESSAGQETQYF.

Of note for this clone: Different DNA sequences within this sample yield the same CDR3. This chain joins TRBV10-2 and TRBJ2-5, with 8 bases fitting TRBD2. Losses at the gene ends were 6 bases for V and 2 bases for J; bases not matched to a gene: 2. This CDR3 has 13 amino acids. The germline V gene encodes CDR1 WSHSY and CDR2 SAAADI. This CDR3 reads CASRLAGQETQYF. DNA of the CDR3: TGCGCCAGCAGGTTAGCGGGACAAGAGACCCAGTACTTC.

The V call is TRBV7-2, the J call TRBJ2-7; D remains unclear. This CDR3 is 15 amino acids long. Trimming pared 5 bases from V and 0 bases from J, leaving 14 bases between. Germline lookup yields CDR1 SGHTA and CDR2 FQGNSA. CDR3 in DNA: TGTGCCAGCAGCGATAGGTCATCGGGCTCCTACGAGCAGTACTTC. It encodes CASSDRSSGSYEQYF.

The chain uses TRBV6-1 and TRBJ1-2; 8 bases are shared with TRBD1. Germline CDR1 is MNHNS and CDR2 is SASEGT. The CDR3 has 13 amino acids. The V and J ends lost 6 bases and 3 bases, in that order; junction bases with no gene match: 3. The CDR3 loop reads CASSQGADYGYTF. For the CDR3, the DNA is TGTGCCAGCAGCCAGGGGGCTGACTATGGCTACACCTTC.

The V call is TRBV4-2, the J call TRBJ1-1; maybe TRBD1 (5 bases). The CDR3 consists of 14 residues. V was shortened by 4 bases and J by 7 bases, with 16 bases between the two germline ends. The V gene's germline CDR1 is LGHNA and CDR2 YNFKEQ. CDR3 nucleotide sequence: TGTGCCAGCAGCCGCTCCGGGGGTGTTTATGAAGCTTTCTTT. This translates into CASSRSGGVYEAFF.

The CDR3 DNA reads as TGTGCCAGCAGCCAAAACCCCTACGAGCAGTACTTC. Translated: CASSQNPYEQYF. The gene calls are TRBV7-9 and TRBJ2-5; no firm D call. The DNA end is a closer match to TRBJ2-7, so the J assignment may be wrong. CDR3 length equals 12 residues. Germline-derived CDR1 and CDR2 are SEHNR and FQNEAQ (reference sequence).

This clone was recorded once. The genes are TRBV29-1 and TRBJ2-7, with D hard to call. CDR3 size: 11 residues. CDR1 SQVTM and CDR2 ANQGSEA come from the germline V gene. V lost 4 bases and J lost 2, with 6 bases in between. CDR3 residues: CSVGITYEQYF. The CDR3 DNA sequence: TGCAGCGTTGGTATAACCTACGAGCAGTACTTC.